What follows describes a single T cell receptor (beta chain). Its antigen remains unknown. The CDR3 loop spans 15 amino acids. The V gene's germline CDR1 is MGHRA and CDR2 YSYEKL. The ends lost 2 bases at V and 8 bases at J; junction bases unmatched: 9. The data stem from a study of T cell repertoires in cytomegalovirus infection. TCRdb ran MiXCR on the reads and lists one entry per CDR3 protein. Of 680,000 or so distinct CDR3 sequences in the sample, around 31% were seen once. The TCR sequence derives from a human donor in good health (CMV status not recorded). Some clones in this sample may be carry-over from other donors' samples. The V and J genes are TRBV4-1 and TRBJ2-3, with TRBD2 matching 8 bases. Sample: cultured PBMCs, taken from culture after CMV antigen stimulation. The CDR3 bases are TGCGCCAGCAGCCAACCCCGGGGGGGCAGGGGTACGCAGTATTTT. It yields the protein CASSQPRGGRGTQYF.